This is a list of T cell receptor beta chains from one sample in a study of shared clonotypes between healthy human individuals. Generated by immunoSEQ multiplex PCR, the TCRdb table keeps only in-frame clones and is missing some. Of approximately 2,000,000 clones in the sample, roughly 90% were seen once. Sequencing was performed on naive CD4+ T cells from PBMCs. Source of these receptors: a man younger than 35 in good health. Some clones in this sample may be carry-over from other donors' samples. Both conserved end residues are part of each CDR3. The D gene is left open where the match is weak. For some rows the clone size is stated as once, few or many, or as a class when expanded; others skip it.

TRBJ2-7 TRBV6-6 - TRBD1 TGTGCCAGCAGCCAGGGACAGGGAAGAGGGGAGCAGTACTTC CASSQGQGRGEQYF
TRBJ1-5 TRBV7-9 - - TGTGCCAGCAGCTTTTCGGGGTTCGATCAGCCCCAGCATTTT CASSFSGFDQPQHF
TRBJ2-1 TRBV14 - TRBD2 TGTGCCAGCAGCCAAGGAGGATTTGGTAGCGGGATGAGTAATGAGCAGTTCTTC CASSQGGFGSGMSNEQFF
TRBJ1-5 TRBV4-1 - TRBD1 TGCGCCAGCAGCCAAGCCAGGGGGATTACCCCTAGCAATCAGCCCCAGCATTTT CASSQARGITPSNQPQHF
TRBJ1-4 TRBV28 - - TGTGCCAGCAGTGGCGGGCAGGGCATTAATGAAAAACTGTTTTTT CASSGGQGINEKLFF
TRBJ2-1 TRBV4-3 - - TGCGCCAGCAGCCAAGTTGTTGGGGGCGTTGAGCAGTTCTTC CASSQVVGGVEQFF
TRBJ2-5 TRBV5-1 - TRBD2 TGCGCCAGCAGCATTACCCCAGCGGGAGGGGGGGAGACCCAGTACTTC CASSITPAGGGETQYF
TRBJ1-2 TRBV28 - - TGTGCCAGCAGTTTAGGGGACATTACCTATGGCTACACCTTC CASSLGDITYGYTF
TRBJ1-5 TRBV28 - TRBD1 TGTGCCAGCAGTAGCAGGGGGCGGGGGGGCAATCAGCCCCAGCATTTT CASSSRGRGGNQPQHF
TRBJ1-1 TRBV5-1 few - TGCGCCAGCAGCTTCGGGGGGAACACTGAAGCTTTCTTT CASSFGGNTEAFF
TRBJ2-4 TRBV2 - - TGTGCCAGCGGGAGTGAGTCTAGAACTCTAGCCAAAAACATTCAGTACTTC CASGSESRTLAKNIQYF
TRBJ2-2 TRBV9 - - TGTGCCAGCAGCGCCAGATTAGAGGGCACCGGGGAGCTGTTTTTT CASSARLEGTGELFF
TRBJ2-3 TRBV30 - - TGTGCCTGGAGTGTACGCAGGGGCGCAGATACGCAGTATTTT CAWSVRRGADTQYF
TRBJ1-3 TRBV4-1 - - TGCGCCAGCAGCCCTAATCCCGGGACAAGTATTGGAAACACCATATATTTT CASSPNPGTSIGNTIYF
TRBJ1-4 TRBV28 - TRBD1 TGTGCCAGCAGTCAGTACCGGGGGACAGCTAATGAAAAACTGTTTTTT CASSQYRGTANEKLFF
TRBJ2-7 TRBV11-2 - - TGTGCCAGCAGCTCGACAGGAAACGAGCAGTACTTC CASSSTGNEQYF
TRBJ1-1 TRBV4-3 - TRBD1 TGCGCCAGCAGCCAACGGACAGGGGCCCGAACTGAAGCTTTCTTT CASSQRTGARTEAFF
TRBJ2-2 TRBV7-9 - TRBD1 TGTGCCAGCAGCTACGACAGGGCAACCGGGGAGCTGTTTTTT CASSYDRATGELFF
TRBJ2-5 TRBV5-1 - - TGCGCCAGCAGCCCACGGCCTCCCCAAGAGACCCAGTACTTC CASSPRPPQETQYF
TRBJ1-5 TRBV6-1 - - TGTGCCAGCAGCAATTGGGTCTTCCAGCATTTT CASSNWVFQHF
TRBJ2-7 TRBV7-9 once - TGTGCCAGCCACCTGGAGGGACCCTACGAGCAGTACTTC CASHLEGPYEQYF
TRBJ2-1 TRBV9 - - TGTGCCAGCAGCATCGGAAGCACTTACAATGAGCAGTTCTTC CASSIGSTYNEQFF
TRBJ2-1 TRBV4-2 - - TGTGCCAGCAGCCAACCGGGACCCTACAATGAGCAGTTCTTC CASSQPGPYNEQFF
TRBJ2-5 TRBV15 - TRBD1 TGTGCCACCAGCAGATCGGGACAGCTACAAGAGACCCAGTACTTC CATSRSGQLQETQYF
TRBJ2-7 TRBV7-2 - TRBD2 TGTGCCAGCAGCTTAGACCGGGAGGTGGTGCAGTACTTC CASSLDREVVQYF
TRBJ2-5 TRBV11-2 - - TGTGCCAGCAGCTTATCCCGGGAGGAGACCCAGTACTTC CASSLSREETQYF
TRBJ2-7 TRBV7-8 - - TGTGCCAGCAGCGTCTATCGGGACGCCTACGAGCAGTACTTC CASSVYRDAYEQYF
TRBJ2-7 TRBV18 - - TGTGCCAGCTCTGCGACAGTCAACTACGAGCAGTACTTC CASSATVNYEQYF
TRBJ1-2 TRBV5-1 - TRBD1 TGCGCCAGCAGCCCCACCGGACAGGGCAACTATGGCTACACCTTC CASSPTGQGNYGYTF
TRBJ2-4 TRBV6-5 - - TGTGCCAGCAGTTACCGGCTCGTGCGGGACATTCAGTACTTC CASSYRLVRDIQYF
TRBJ1-1 TRBV11-2 - - TGTGCCAGCAGCTCGATAGGGGCCCACCAAGAATCGAACACTGAAGCTTTCTTT CASSSIGAHQESNTEAFF
TRBJ2-2 TRBV30 - - TGTGCCTGGAGTCTACTAGTCGGCACCGGGGAGCTGTTTTTT CAWSLLVGTGELFF
TRBJ2-7 TRBV30 - - TGTGCCTGGAGTACCGGGGCCTACTACGAGCAGTACTTC CAWSTGAYYEQYF
TRBJ1-1 TRBV18 - - TGTGCCAGCTCACCCACAGCGAACACTGAAGCTTTCTTT CASSPTANTEAFF
TRBJ2-5 TRBV5-4 - TRBD2 TGTGCCAGCAGTTCCAGGAGCGGGAGCGGGGAGACCCAGTACTTC CASSSRSGSGETQYF
TRBJ1-6 TRBV25-1 - - TGTGCCAGCAGGAGGACGGGAAATTCACCCCTCCACTTT CASRRTGNSPLHF
TRBJ2-7 TRBV4-3 - TRBD1 TGCGCCAGCAGCCTAAGGCAGGGGGCTCCCTACGAGCAGTACTTC CASSLRQGAPYEQYF
TRBJ1-1 TRBV10-2 - - TGCGCCAGGGATACTGGGGGCTGCGAAGCTTTCTTT CARDTGGCEAFF
TRBJ2-7 TRBV6-5 - TRBD1 TGTGCCAGCAGTCCGACAGGGGTAGTAGTCGAGCAGTACTTC CASSPTGVVVEQYF
TRBJ2-7 TRBV4-2 - TRBD2 TGTGCCAGCAGCCTGGTAGCGGGAGGGACAACCTACGAGCAGTACTTC CASSLVAGGTTYEQYF
TRBJ2-6 TRBV4-2 few - TGTGCCAGCAGCCAAGAAAACTCTGGGGCCAACGTCCTGACTTTC CASSQENSGANVLTF
TRBJ1-1 TRBV28 - - TGTGCCAACGCAGGGTCGGGGACTGAAGCTTTCTTT CANAGSGTEAFF
TRBJ1-6 TRBV7-2 - - TGTGCCAGCAGCTTAGGGCTCGGTGATAATTCACCCCTCCACTTT CASSLGLGDNSPLHF
TRBJ2-1 TRBV7-9 - TRBD2 TGTGCCAGCAGCCCCCCCTCAGCGGGAGGGAACAATGAGCAGTTCTTC CASSPPSAGGNNEQFF
TRBJ2-7 TRBV7-2 - - TGTGCCAGCAGCTCCAACCCAATTACATTTAGGCACGAGCAGTACTTC CASSSNPITFRHEQYF